This T cell receptor (beta chain) was captured in a study of blood T cells in healthy people across ages. Whole-study findings and limits: Diversity figures derived from one million T cells were judged to underestimate the true value. The unknown donor CMV status may have confounded expanded clonotype changes.

Combining a sample-barcoded 5' primer with a J-beta primer mix, a second PCR ran for about 7 to 11 cycles. In TCRdb, the 5' RACE reads were re-called with MiXCR into one record per CDR3 protein. The table lists over 950,000 distinct CDR3 sequences, around two fifths of them singletons. Comment on this clonotype: Its antigen is currently unknown.

The TCR was taken from a man younger than 35 in good health. The sample taken for sequencing was blood.

The CDR3 reads CASSITVRNEQFF. Written as DNA, the CDR3 is TGTGCCAGCAGTATAACGGTTCGAAATGAGCAGTTCTTC. The chain links TRBV2 to TRBJ2-1; D is undetermined. This CDR3 has 13 amino acids. Germline CDR1 SNHLY, CDR2 FYNNEI. Trimming took 5 bases from V and 7 from J, leaving 12 bases between them.